A selection of T cell receptor beta chains follows, all from one sample in a study of blood T cells in healthy people across ages. One entry per CDR3 protein, called by TCRdb with MiXCR from the 5' RACE reads. The table has 700,000 to 850,000 distinct CDR3 sequences, about 48% seen once. What was sequenced was blood. All receptors come from a man of 80 years or more in good health. Both conserved end residues are part of each CDR3. A D gene is named only where the DNA matches it firmly. Clone size appears in some rows only: once, few, many, or a class for an expanded clone.

D gene	clone size	J gene	V gene	CDR3 DNA	CDR3 protein
TRBD1	NA	TRBJ2-7	TRBV20-1	TGCAGTGCTAGAGACTCCCGGGACAGGGATGACGAGCAGTACTTC	CSARDSRDRDDEQYF
NA	NA	TRBJ1-5	TRBV12-3/TRBV12-4	TGTGCCAGCAGTTTCGATGACAATCAGCCCCAGCATTTT	CASSFDDNQPQHF
TRBD1	NA	TRBJ2-7	TRBV12-3/TRBV12-4	TGTGCCAGCAGCGGACAAGACAGGGGCTCATACGAGCAGTACTTC	CASSGQDRGSYEQYF
TRBD1	many	TRBJ2-5	TRBV7-2	TGTGCCAGCAGCCTGGTTGACAGGGCGCAAGAGACCCAGTACTTC	CASSLVDRAQETQYF
NA	few	TRBJ2-3	TRBV20-1	TGCAGTGCTAGCGGTTTTGGCGGGATAGGGACCACAGATACGCAGTATTTT	CSASGFGGIGTTDTQYF
TRBD1	NA	TRBJ2-7	TRBV24-1	TGTGCCACCAGTGACTCGACAAGGACAGGCGCCTCCTATGAGCAGTACTTC	CATSDSTRTGASYEQYF
NA	few	TRBJ2-5	TRBV29-1	TGCAGCGTTGAGGGGTCTGTCGGGGGGACCCAGTACTTC	CSVEGSVGGTQYF
NA	many	TRBJ1-2	TRBV7-9	TGTGCCAGCAGCTTGGGAAGCCCCTCCGGCTACACCTTC	CASSLGSPSGYTF
NA	NA	TRBJ2-3	TRBV5-1	TGCGCCAGCAGCTTGGGATTGAAAGTCGGCACAGATACGCAGTATTTT	CASSLGLKVGTDTQYF
NA	NA	TRBJ2-7	TRBV7-2	TGTGCCAGCAGCTCCCTTAGGCAACGTACAGGGAGCCTCGCCTACGAGCAGTACTTC	CASSSLRQRTGSLAYEQYF
TRBD2	once	TRBJ2-7	TRBV6-1	TGTGCCAGCAGTGAAGCGCAAGGGGGCGCAGGGACTAGCGGGAGCTGGAGCTCCTACGAGCAGTACTTC	CASSEAQGGAGTSGSWSSYEQYF
NA	few	TRBJ2-3	TRBV7-2	TGTGCCAGCAGCTTAGCCCCCCGGGGGACAGATACGCAGTATTTT	CASSLAPRGTDTQYF
NA	NA	TRBJ1-1	TRBV20-1	TGCAGTGCTAGTCCCCGGGCGGGGGGGAACACTGAAGCTTTCTTT	CSASPRAGGNTEAFF
NA	few	TRBJ1-1	TRBV10-3	TGTGCCATCAGTACCCCTACGGGACCCAGGGCCGCTGAAGCTTTCTTT	CAISTPTGPRAAEAFF
NA	NA	TRBJ2-3	TRBV4-1	TGCGCCAGCAGCCAATACCCAGGGATGCACACAGATACGCAGTATTTT	CASSQYPGMHTDTQYF
NA	few	TRBJ2-5	TRBV7-2	TGTGCCAGCAGCTTAGTGTTCAGTCAGCAAGAGACCCAGTACTTC	CASSLVFSQQETQYF
NA	NA	TRBJ2-1	TRBV10-3	TGTGCCATCAGTGTGGGTCAGGGTCTTGATGAGCAGTTCTTC	CAISVGQGLDEQFF
TRBD1	NA	TRBJ1-4	TRBV20-1	TGCAGTGCTAGGAGCCCCCGGGGACAGATTAATGAAAAACTGTTTTTT	CSARSPRGQINEKLFF
NA	few	TRBJ1-5	TRBV27	TGTGCCAGCAGTTACAAAGCGGTTAGCAATCAGCCCCAGCATTTT	CASSYKAVSNQPQHF
TRBD2	NA	TRBJ2-5	TRBV6-1	TGTGCCTGCACTAGCGGGAGCGTCGAGGAGACCCAGTACTTC	CACTSGSVEETQYF
TRBD1	NA	TRBJ1-6	TRBV20-1	TGCAGTGCCTGGACAGGGGATAATTCACCCCCCCACTTT	CSAWTGDNSPPHF
NA	NA	TRBJ2-1	TRBV24-1	TGTGCCACCAGTGACCAGTACAGGGTCAATGAGCAGTTCTTC	CATSDQYRVNEQFF
TRBD1	NA	TRBJ2-1	TRBV5-1	TGCGCCAGCAGCCCCGCCATCCTAGAAGCGCTAGGGGGCGACGAGCAGTTCTTC	CASSPAILEALGGDEQFF
NA	NA	TRBJ1-1	TRBV19	TGTGCCAGTAGCCGACCGGGACCTCAGACCACTGAAGCTTTCTTT	CASSRPGPQTTEAFF
TRBD2	NA	TRBJ2-7	TRBV7-9	TGTGCCAGCAGCTTAGTGACTAGCGGGAACTCCTACGAGCAGTACTTC	CASSLVTSGNSYEQYF
TRBD1	NA	TRBJ1-2	TRBV2	TGTGCCAGCACCGCGACAGGGAGGATCTATGGCTACACCTTC	CASTATGRIYGYTF
NA	NA	TRBJ2-5	TRBV6-5	TGTGCCAGCAGCCCAGGGATGAGGCAGACCCAGTACTTC	CASSPGMRQTQYF
NA	NA	TRBJ1-1	TRBV24-1	TGTGCCACCAGTGACCCCCCTAACACTGAAGCTTTCTTT	CATSDPPNTEAFF
NA	NA	TRBJ2-7	TRBV20-1	TGCAGTGCGGCCCGGTGGACTTACTACGAGCAGTACTTC	CSAARWTYYEQYF
TRBD2	few	TRBJ2-5	TRBV27	TGTGCCAGCAGCCGTGGGACTAGCGCGGGGGAGGGGCAGTACTTC	CASSRGTSAGEGQYF
NA	NA	TRBJ2-7	TRBV7-9	TGTGCCAGCAGCTCGATCAGGACCTACGAGCAGTACTTC	CASSSIRTYEQYF
TRBD1	many	TRBJ2-5	TRBV5-1	TGCGCCAGCAGCCAAGGGACAGCTCAAGAGACCCAGTACTTC	CASSQGTAQETQYF
TRBD2	NA	TRBJ2-7	TRBV27	TGTGCCAGCAGTCCGCTACTAGCGGGTCGGAACGAGCAGTACTTC	CASSPLLAGRNEQYF
TRBD2	few	TRBJ2-7	TRBV18	TGTGCCAGCTCACCACTTATGACTAGCGGGAGGCCCTACGAGCAGTACTTC	CASSPLMTSGRPYEQYF
NA	NA	TRBJ2-6	TRBV20-1	TGCAGTGCTAGTACGGGACATTTCTCTGGGGCCAACGTCCTGACTTTC	CSASTGHFSGANVLTF
NA	NA	TRBJ2-7	TRBV3-1	TGTGCCAGCAGCTTACTCTCAGGGCTAGCGAGCACCTACGAGCAGTACTTC	CASSLLSGLASTYEQYF
NA	NA	TRBJ2-3	TRBV18	TGTGCCAGCTCACCACTCGCAGTCACAGATACGCAGTATTTT	CASSPLAVTDTQYF
NA	NA	TRBJ1-2	TRBV2	TGTGCCAGCAGGCTGGGGGGTGGCTACACCTTC	CASRLGGGYTF
TRBD2	NA	TRBJ2-2	TRBV5-1	TGCGCCAGCAGTACGACTAGCGTTTACACCGGGGAGCTGTTTTTT	CASSTTSVYTGELFF
TRBD2	NA	TRBJ2-7	TRBV5-1	TGCGCCAGCAGCCTCCAGCGGGAGGGCCGGGAGCAGTACTTC	CASSLQREGREQYF
TRBD1	NA	TRBJ1-2	TRBV6-1	TGTGCCAGCAGCCAGGGGGGTACGGGCTACACCTTC	CASSQGGTGYTF
NA	few	TRBJ1-1	TRBV15	TGTGCCACCAGCAGAGATATAGGGAAAGCTTTCTTT	CATSRDIGKAFF
TRBD2	NA	TRBJ2-3	TRBV2	TGTGCCAGCAGTGAAGGTTCGGGGGGGCCATTAGGTACGCAGTATTTT	CASSEGSGGPLGTQYF
NA	NA	TRBJ2-1	TRBV20-1	TGCAGTGCTAGAGATAATTTAAACAGGGACGCAAGTTACAATGAGCAGTTCTTC	CSARDNLNRDASYNEQFF
TRBD2	few	TRBJ2-1	TRBV27	TGTGCCAGCAGTTCCCAAGGGAGCGGGAGTAGCGATGAGCAGTTCTTC	CASSSQGSGSSDEQFF
TRBD1	NA	TRBJ2-1	TRBV9	TGTGCCAGCAGCGCGTCGGGACAGGGGACTTACAATGAGCAGTTCTTC	CASSASGQGTYNEQFF
TRBD1	NA	TRBJ1-2	TRBV7-9	TGTGCCAGCAGCTCTCCGATAGGACAGGGGGCGTCTCGGTATGGCTACACCTTC	CASSSPIGQGASRYGYTF
NA	many	TRBJ2-2	TRBV6-5	TGTGCCAGCAGTTACGCCGACACTAGCGGGGAGCTGTTTTTT	CASSYADTSGELFF
TRBD2	NA	TRBJ2-5	TRBV7-2	TGTGCCAGCAGCCCGGTGGTAGCGGGAAGGCAGACCCAGTACTTC	CASSPVVAGRQTQYF
NA	few	TRBJ1-2	TRBV12-3/TRBV12-4	TGTGCCAGCAGTTTAGCGAGCGGGGCGGGTGGTTATGGCTACACCTTC	CASSLASGAGGYGYTF
TRBD1	NA	TRBJ1-2	TRBV27	TGTGCCAGCAGGCCATGGACAGGGGACTATGGCTACACCTTC	CASRPWTGDYGYTF
NA	once	TRBJ2-1	TRBV7-9	TGTGCCAGCAGCTTATCATACCTGCAGGAGCAGTTCTTC	CASSLSYLQEQFF
TRBD2	NA	TRBJ2-6	TRBV10-3	TGTGCCATCAGCCTACTAGCGGGTGCTTCTGGGGCCAACGTCCTGACTTTC	CAISLLAGASGANVLTF
NA	few	TRBJ2-3	TRBV9	TGTGCCAGCAGCCTCCCGTCCGGGGTCCCCACAGATACGCAGTATTTT	CASSLPSGVPTDTQYF
TRBD1	NA	TRBJ2-7	TRBV5-6	TGTGCCAGCAGCGCCCCGGGACAGGGAAGGTACGAGCAGTACTTC	CASSAPGQGRYEQYF
NA	NA	TRBJ2-4	TRBV5-1	TGCGCCAGCACCCGAAGCAGGGCGCCGCTAGCCAAAAACATTCAGTACTTC	CASTRSRAPLAKNIQYF
NA	few	TRBJ2-2	TRBV20-1	TGCAGTGCCAGAGCGGACAGCGTAAACACCGGGGAGCTGTTTTTT	CSARADSVNTGELFF
NA	NA	TRBJ2-1	TRBV7-2	TGTGCCAGCAGCCCAACTACGCCGGAGCAGTTCTTC	CASSPTTPEQFF
TRBD1	few	TRBJ1-2	TRBV20-1	TGCAGTGCGCGTACAGGGGGCCTCTCCTATGGCTACACCTTC	CSARTGGLSYGYTF
TRBD1	NA	TRBJ1-5	TRBV3-1	TGTGCCAGCAGCCAAGGTTTGGGACAGGGGGCCGCTAGCAATCAGCCCCAGCATTTT	CASSQGLGQGAASNQPQHF